This T cell receptor beta chain is drawn from a study of T cell repertoires in cytomegalovirus infection. TCRdb itself ran the reads through MiXCR, one entry per CDR3 protein. Of about 740,000 distinct CDR3 sequences in the sample, 35% to 45% were seen once. Study-wide findings and caveats: CMV carriers having the relevant HLA were flagged by cumulative public TCR beta family frequency.

Notes on this clonotype: Its antigen is not identified.

V was shortened by 5 bases and J by 6 bases, with 17 bases between the two germline ends. The CDR3 sequence is 16 residues long. The germline V gene has CDR1 MDHEN and CDR2 SYDVKM. The gene calls are TRBV28 and TRBJ1-6; D might be TRBD1 (5 bases). This TCR was recovered from a human donor in good health (CMV status not recorded). Some clones in this sample may be carry-over from other donors' samples. What was sequenced was PBMCs. The CDR3 is CASSPLKGTRNSPLHF. CDR3 sequence (DNA): TGTGCCAGCAGTCCTCTTAAGGGGACCCGTAATTCACCCCTCCACTTT.